Following are 9 T cell receptor beta chains from one sample sequenced in a study of CD8+CD57+ T cells in acquired aplastic anemia. Profiling of TCR beta VDJ combinations and CDR3 sequences used genomic DNA as template. Each CDR3 protein is one row after TCRdb ran MiXCR on the reads. The sample contains a few hundred thousand distinct CDR3 sequences, approximately 60% of which appear only once. Sequencing was carried out using sorted CD4+, CD8+, or CD8+CD57+ T cells (not recorded which) from PBMCs. All receptors come from a human donor in good health.

This clonotype was picked up many times. This chain links TRBV27 with TRBJ2-1; TRBD2 might be the D (6 bases). The CDR3 totals 15 residues. Germline values: CDR1 MNHEY, CDR2 SMNVEV (reference sequence). Between the trimmed V and J ends, which lost 5 bases and 3 bases, there was a span of 14 bases. CDR3 loop: CASSPTGEYYNEQFF. The DNA for the CDR3 is TGTGCCAGCAGTCCAACGGGAGAGTACTACAATGAGCAGTTCTTC.

The rearrangement links TRBV7-9 to TRBJ1-1, with 8 bases that match TRBD1. V was clipped by 6 bases and J by 6 bases; unmatched bases: 6. This CDR3 contains 13 residues. Germline V gene sequence: CDR1 SEHNR, CDR2 FQNEAQ (reference sequence). The CDR3 DNA reads TGTGCCAGCAGGACAGGGGTGCTGGCTGAAGCTTTCTTT. Translating it yields CASRTGVLAEAFF.

The V call is TRBV7-9, the J call TRBJ2-5, with a possible D match to TRBD1 (6 bases). The V gene's germline CDR1 is SEHNR and CDR2 FQNEAQ (reference sequence). Trimming removed 0 bases at V and 2 bases at J, with 10 bases between. The CDR3 extends over 15 amino acids. This CDR3 reads CASSLANQGQETQYF. As DNA, the CDR3 is TGTGCCAGCAGCTTAGCCAACCAGGGGCAAGAGACCCAGTACTTC.

This clonotype appeared many times. The chain has TRBV12-3 or TRBV12-4 and TRBJ2-5; 10 bases are shared with TRBD2. J gave up 4 bases and V 2 bases, and 16 bases lay outside the gene matches. This CDR3 has 19 amino acids. The DNA for the CDR3 is TGTGCCAGCAGTTTAACTAGCGGGGCGTCTGGGACTAATCCAGAGACCCAGTACTTC. This codes for CASSLTSGASGTNPETQYF.

This chain uses TRBV24-1 with TRBJ1-5, with 9 bases fitting TRBD1. CDR1 is KGHDR and CDR2 is SFDVKD in the germline V gene. Trimming cost V 4 bases and J 4 bases; bases outside gene matches: 4. The CDR3 length is 15 residues. In DNA form, the CDR3 reads TGTGCCACCAGTGAGACAGGGGGGTGGAATCAGCCCCAGCATTTT. It translates to CATSETGGWNQPQHF.

This clonotype was recorded at least ten times. V usage is TRBV5-1 and J usage is TRBJ2-3, with TRBD1 matching over 8 bases. After removal of 4 bases from V and 6 bases from J, the junction contained 7 bases not matched to a gene. The CDR3 is made up of 14 amino acids. Germline V gene lookup returns CDR1 SGHRS and CDR2 YFSETQ. The CDR3 loop reads CASSQTGEADTQYF. The CDR3, as DNA: TGCGCCAGCAGCCAGACAGGGGAGGCCGATACGCAGTATTTT.

This sequence joins TRBV20-1 and TRBJ2-1; possible D gene TRBD2, 5 bases. V was clipped by 4 bases and J by 0 bases, with 16 bases between them. The CDR3 spans 16 residues. The germline V gene encodes CDR1 DFQATT and CDR2 SNEGSKA (reference sequence). The CDR3 DNA follows: TGCAGTGCTAATGGCGGGCAGCCGAGCTCCTACAATGAGCAGTTCTTC. Translating gives CSANGGQPSSYNEQFF.

This clonotype was observed many times. In DNA form, the CDR3 reads TGTGCCAGCAGCTCACAGGGGGCTGGCACAGATACGCAGTATTTT. This encodes CASSSQGAGTDTQYF. The chain joins TRBV7-8 to TRBJ2-3, with 9 positions matching TRBD1. Per germline, CDR1 SGHVS and CDR2 FQNEAQ. V lost 4 bases and J lost 1; bases outside the gene matches: 3. The CDR3 spans 15 residues.

Concerning this clonotype itself: Relative to the germline gene, one junction end is altered; a read error may explain this. The chain uses TRBV7-8 and TRBJ1-2; perhaps TRBD1 as D (5 bases). Germline lookup yields CDR1 SGHVS and CDR2 FQNEAQ. This CDR3 is 14 amino acids long. CDR3 amino acids: CASSLGGADYGCTF. CDR3 DNA sequence: TGTGCCAGCAGCTTAGGAGGGGCTGACTATGGCTGCACCTTC.